Listed here are 4 T cell receptor beta chains from one sample, sequenced in a study of technical replicates of blood from several donors. Using immunoSEQ multiplex PCR, the repertoire was profiled, and TCRdb retains in-frame clones only, with some absent. The sample consists of 80,000 or so clones, 95% to 98% of them appearing once. Sequencing was performed on T cells isolated from PBMCs. The receptors were sampled from a human donor in good health.

In DNA, the CDR3 is TGCGCCAGCAGCCATAATAGTGAGGAAGCTTTCTTT. Translation gives CASSHNSEEAFF. V and J are TRBV4-1 and TRBJ1-1; D ambiguous. There are 12 residues in the CDR3. The germline V and J ends were trimmed by 3 bases and 8 bases, with 10 bases remaining between them. Germline CDR1 reads MGHRA; CDR2 reads YSYEKL.

The chain couples TRBV11-3 to TRBJ2-1, with TRBD1 matching over 11 bases. With V trimmed by 1 base and J by 3 bases, 2 bases remained unmatched. The length of the CDR3 is 16 residues. The germline CDR1 and CDR2 sequences are SGHNT and YENEEA. The CDR3 region has the DNA TGTGCCAGCAGCTTAGCCGGGACAGGGGGCTACAATGAGCAGTTCTTC. Translation gives CASSLAGTGGYNEQFF.

This clone was seen a single time. V usage is TRBV29-1 and J usage is TRBJ2-7, with a possible D match to TRBD2 (6 bases). The V gene lost 4 bases and the J gene lost 3 bases, with 22 bases spanning the gap. Germline V gene sequence: CDR1 SQVTM, CDR2 ANQGSEA. This CDR3 is built from 16 residues. The CDR3 here is CSVGGVYGRVDYEQYF. In DNA form, the CDR3 reads TGCAGCGTTGGGGGGGTTTACGGCAGGGTTGACTACGAGCAGTACTTC.

The rearrangement joins TRBV2 to TRBJ2-1; a possible D gene is TRBD1 (5 bases). Germline V gene data show CDR1 as SNHLY and CDR2 as FYNNEI. Trimming took 6 bases from V and 9 from J, leaving 15 bases between them. This CDR3 spans 13 amino acids. This CDR3 is CASRPPTGFEQFF. As DNA, the CDR3 is TGTGCCAGCAGACCCCCAACAGGTTTTGAGCAGTTCTTC.